This T cell receptor beta chain stems from a study of T cell changes during pregnancy in multiple sclerosis. Data came from immunoSEQ multiplex PCR; TCRdb stores just in-frame clones and leaves some out. Among 45,000 to 55,000 clones listed, about 91% were seen once. V gave up 5 bases and J gave up 3 bases, with 13 bases separating them. The germline gives CDR1 ENHRY, CDR2 SYGVKD. CDR3 length: 14 residues. The source material was peripheral blood, sampled in the third trimester of pregnancy. This TCR was sampled from a female donor with multiple sclerosis, enrolled in a pregnancy study. The chain uses TRBV10-3 and TRBJ1-2, with D possibly matching TRBD1 (5 bases). CDR3 amino acids: CAISRRGGDYGYTF. DNA of the CDR3: TGTGCCATCAGTAGAAGGGGAGGGGACTATGGCTACACCTTC.